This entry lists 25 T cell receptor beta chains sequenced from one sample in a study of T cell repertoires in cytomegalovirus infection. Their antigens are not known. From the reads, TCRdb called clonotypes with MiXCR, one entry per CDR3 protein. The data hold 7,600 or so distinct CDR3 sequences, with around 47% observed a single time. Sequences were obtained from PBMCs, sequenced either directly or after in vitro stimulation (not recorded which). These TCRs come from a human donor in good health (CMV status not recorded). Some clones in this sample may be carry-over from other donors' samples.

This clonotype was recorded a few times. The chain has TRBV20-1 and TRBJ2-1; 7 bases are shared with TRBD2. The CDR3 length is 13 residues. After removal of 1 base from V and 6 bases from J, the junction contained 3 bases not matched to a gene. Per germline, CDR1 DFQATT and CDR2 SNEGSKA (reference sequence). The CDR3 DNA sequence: TGCAGTGCTAGAGGGGACTACGTCAATGAGCAGTTCTTC. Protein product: CSARGDYVNEQFF.

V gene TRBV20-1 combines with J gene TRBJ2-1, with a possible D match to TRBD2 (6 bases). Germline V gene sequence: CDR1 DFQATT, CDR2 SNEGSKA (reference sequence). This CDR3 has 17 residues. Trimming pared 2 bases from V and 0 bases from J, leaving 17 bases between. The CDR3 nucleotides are TGCAGTGCTAGACCCCATGGAGTGACTAGCTCCTACAATGAGCAGTTCTTC. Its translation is CSARPHGVTSSYNEQFF.

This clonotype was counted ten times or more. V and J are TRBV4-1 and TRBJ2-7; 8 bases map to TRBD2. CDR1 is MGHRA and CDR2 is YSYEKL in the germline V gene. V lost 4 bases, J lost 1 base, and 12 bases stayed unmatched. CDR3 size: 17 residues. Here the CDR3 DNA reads TGCGCCAGCAGCCCATTCTTGTCTAGCGGGTTGTCCTACGAGCAGTACTTC. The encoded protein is CASSPFLSSGLSYEQYF.

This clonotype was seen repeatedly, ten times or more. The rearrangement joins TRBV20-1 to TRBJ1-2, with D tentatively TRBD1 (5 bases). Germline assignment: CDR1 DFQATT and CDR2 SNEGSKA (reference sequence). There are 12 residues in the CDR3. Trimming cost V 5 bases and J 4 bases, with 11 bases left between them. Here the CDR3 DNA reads TGCAGTGCTTGGGGGGTCTCCTATGGCTACACCTTC. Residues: CSAWGVSYGYTF.

DNA for the CDR3: TGCAACAGCAGCTTGTTCTCGACATCTGGCAATGAGCAGTTCTTC. Protein sequence: CNSSLFSTSGNEQFF. V and J are TRBV5-1 and TRBJ2-1; no clear D gene. Germline values: CDR1 SGHRS, CDR2 YFSETQ. This CDR3 comprises 15 residues.

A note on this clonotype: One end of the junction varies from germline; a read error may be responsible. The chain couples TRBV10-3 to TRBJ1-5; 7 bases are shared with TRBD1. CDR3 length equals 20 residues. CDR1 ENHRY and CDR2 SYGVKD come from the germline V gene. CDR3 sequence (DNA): TGTGACATCCGTGAGTCGGAACAGGGGAGTGACGAGACTCGCAATCAGGCCCAGCATTTT. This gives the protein CDIRESEQGSDETRNQAQHF.

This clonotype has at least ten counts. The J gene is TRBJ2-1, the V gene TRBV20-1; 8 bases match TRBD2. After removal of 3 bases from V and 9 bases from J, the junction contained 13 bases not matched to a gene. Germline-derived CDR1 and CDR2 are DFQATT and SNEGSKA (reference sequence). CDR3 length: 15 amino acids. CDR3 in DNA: TGCAGTGCTAGGGAGAGTGGAGCGGGAGCGTCTGAGCAGTTCTTC. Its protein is CSARESGAGASEQFF.

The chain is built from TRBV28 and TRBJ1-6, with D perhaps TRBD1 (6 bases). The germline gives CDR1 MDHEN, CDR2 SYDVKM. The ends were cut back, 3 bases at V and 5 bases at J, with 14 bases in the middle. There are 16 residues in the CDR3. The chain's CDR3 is CASSLRRGRNNSPLHF. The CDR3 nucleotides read TGTGCCAGCAGTTTGCGCAGGGGAAGGAATAATTCACCCCTCCACTTT.

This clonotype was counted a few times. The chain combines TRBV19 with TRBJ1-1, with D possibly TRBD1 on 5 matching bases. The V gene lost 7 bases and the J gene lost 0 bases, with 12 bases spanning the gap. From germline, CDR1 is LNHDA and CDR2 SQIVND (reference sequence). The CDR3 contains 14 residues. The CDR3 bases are TGTGCCAGTACTCCGAAGGGGTTGAACACTGAAGCTTTCTTT. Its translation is CASTPKGLNTEAFF.

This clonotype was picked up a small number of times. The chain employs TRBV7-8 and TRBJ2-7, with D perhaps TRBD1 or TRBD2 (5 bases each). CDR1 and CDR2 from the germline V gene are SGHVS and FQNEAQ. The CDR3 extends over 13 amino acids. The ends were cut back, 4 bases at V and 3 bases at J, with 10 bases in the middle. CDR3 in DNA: TGTGCCAGCAGCTGGGGACCAGACTACGAGCAGTACTTC. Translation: CASSWGPDYEQYF. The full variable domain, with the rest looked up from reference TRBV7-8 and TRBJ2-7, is GAGVSQSPRYKVAKRGQDVALRCDPISGHVSLFWYQQALGQGPEFLTYFQNEAQLDKSGLPSDRFFAERPEGSVSTLKIQRTQQEDSAVYLCASSWGPDYEQYFGPGTRLTVT.

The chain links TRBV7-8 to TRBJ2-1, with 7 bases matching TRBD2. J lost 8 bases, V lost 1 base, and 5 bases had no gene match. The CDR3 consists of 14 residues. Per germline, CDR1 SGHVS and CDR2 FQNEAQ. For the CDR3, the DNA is TGTGCCAGCAGCTTAGGAGGCGGGAGTGATGAGCAGTTCTTC. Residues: CASSLGGGSDEQFF.

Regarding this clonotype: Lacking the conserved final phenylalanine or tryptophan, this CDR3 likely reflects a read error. CDR3 sequence reads: CASSSLILLAGERSYNEQFC. The CDR3, as DNA: TGTGCCAGCAGCTCCCTAATCCTCCTTGCGGGAGAAAGGTCCTACAATGAGCAGTTCTGC. This chain uses TRBV12-3 or TRBV12-4 with TRBJ2-1, with TRBD2 matching over 7 bases. V shed 6 bases and J 1 base; nucleotides not matched to a gene: 21. The CDR3 length is 20 residues.

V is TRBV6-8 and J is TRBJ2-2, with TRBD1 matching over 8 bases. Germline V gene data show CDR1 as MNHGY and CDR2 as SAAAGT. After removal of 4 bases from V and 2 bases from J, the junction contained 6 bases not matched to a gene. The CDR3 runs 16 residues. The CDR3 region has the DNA TGTGCCAGCAGTTCTCAGGACAGGGCCAACACCGGGGAGCTGTTTTTT. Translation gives CASSSQDRANTGELFF.

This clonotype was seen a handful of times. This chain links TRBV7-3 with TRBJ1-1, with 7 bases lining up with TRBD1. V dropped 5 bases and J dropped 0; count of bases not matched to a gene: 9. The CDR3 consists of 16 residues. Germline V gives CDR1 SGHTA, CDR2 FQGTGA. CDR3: CASSPRQGSMNTEAFF. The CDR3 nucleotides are TGTGCCAGCAGCCCGAGACAGGGAAGCATGAACACTGAAGCTTTCTTT.

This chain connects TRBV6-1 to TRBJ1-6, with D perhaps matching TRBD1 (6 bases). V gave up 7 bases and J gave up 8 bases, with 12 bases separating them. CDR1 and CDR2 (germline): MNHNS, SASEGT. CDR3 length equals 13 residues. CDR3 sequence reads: CASTQGVDSPLHF. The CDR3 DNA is TGTGCCAGCACACAGGGTGTGGATTCACCCCTCCACTTT.

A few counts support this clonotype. The CDR3 bases are TGTGCCAGCAGTTTTACTAGCGGGGGGATCCAGGGTACGCAGTATTTT. This codes for CASSFTSGGIQGTQYF. The rearrangement joins TRBV27 to TRBJ2-3; TRBD2 aligns across 12 bases. The germline V gene encodes CDR1 MNHEY and CDR2 SMNVEV (reference sequence). The V and J ends lost 3 bases and 8 bases, in that order; junction bases with no gene match: 9. The CDR3 spans 16 residues.

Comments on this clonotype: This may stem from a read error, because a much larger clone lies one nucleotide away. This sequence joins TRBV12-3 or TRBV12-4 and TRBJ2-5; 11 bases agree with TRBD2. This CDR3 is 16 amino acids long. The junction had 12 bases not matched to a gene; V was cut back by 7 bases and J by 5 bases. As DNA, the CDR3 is TGTGCCAGCACCCTGACTTTAGCGGGAGGGGTCGAGACCCAGTACTTC. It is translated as CASTLTLAGGVETQYF.

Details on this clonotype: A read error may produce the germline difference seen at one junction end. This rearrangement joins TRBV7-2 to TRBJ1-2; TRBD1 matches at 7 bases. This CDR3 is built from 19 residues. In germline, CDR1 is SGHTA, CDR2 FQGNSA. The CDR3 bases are TGTGCCAGCAGCTTAGGGGACGTCACTCCGACAGGGTTGGGGCGTGGATACAACTTC. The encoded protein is CASSLGDVTPTGLGRGYNF.

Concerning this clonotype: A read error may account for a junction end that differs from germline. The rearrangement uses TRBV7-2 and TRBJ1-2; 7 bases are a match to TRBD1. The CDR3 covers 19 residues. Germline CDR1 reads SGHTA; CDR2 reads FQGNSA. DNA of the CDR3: TGTGCCAGCATCTTAGGGGACGTAACGCCGACAGGGTTGGGTAGTTGCTACACCTTC. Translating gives CASILGDVTPTGLGSCYTF. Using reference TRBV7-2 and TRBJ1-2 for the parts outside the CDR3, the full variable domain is GAGVSQSPSNKVTEKGKDVELRCDPISGHTALYWYRQSLGQGLEFLIYFQGNSAPDKSGLPSDRFSAERTGGSVSTLTIQRTQQEDSAVYLCASILGDVTPTGLGSCYTFGSGTRLTVV.

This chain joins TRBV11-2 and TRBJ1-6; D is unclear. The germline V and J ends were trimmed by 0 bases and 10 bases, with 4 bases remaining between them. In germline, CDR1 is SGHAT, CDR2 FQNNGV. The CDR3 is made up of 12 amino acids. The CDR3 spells CASSLDRSPLHF. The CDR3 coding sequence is TGTGCCAGCAGCTTAGATCGCTCACCCCTCCACTTT.

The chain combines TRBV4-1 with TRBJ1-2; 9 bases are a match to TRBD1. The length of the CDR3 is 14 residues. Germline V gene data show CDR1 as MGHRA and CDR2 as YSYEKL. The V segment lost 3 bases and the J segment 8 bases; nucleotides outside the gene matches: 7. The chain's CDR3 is CASSQSTGGLGYTF. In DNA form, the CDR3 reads TGCGCCAGCAGCCAGTCTACAGGGGGCTTGGGCTACACCTTC.

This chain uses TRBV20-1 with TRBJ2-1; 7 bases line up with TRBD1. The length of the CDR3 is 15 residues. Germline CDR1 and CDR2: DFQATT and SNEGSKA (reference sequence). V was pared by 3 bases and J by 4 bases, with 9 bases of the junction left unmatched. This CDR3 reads CSARYPETGYNEQFF. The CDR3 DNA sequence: TGCAGTGCTAGGTACCCAGAGACAGGGTACAATGAGCAGTTCTTC.

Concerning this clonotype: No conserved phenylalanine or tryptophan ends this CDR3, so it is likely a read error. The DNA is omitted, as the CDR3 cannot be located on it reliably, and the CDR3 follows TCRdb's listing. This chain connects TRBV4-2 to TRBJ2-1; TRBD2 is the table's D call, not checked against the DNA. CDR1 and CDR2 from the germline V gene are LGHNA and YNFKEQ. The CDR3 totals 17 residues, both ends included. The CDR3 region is CASSQDSSSGGNKEQLC.

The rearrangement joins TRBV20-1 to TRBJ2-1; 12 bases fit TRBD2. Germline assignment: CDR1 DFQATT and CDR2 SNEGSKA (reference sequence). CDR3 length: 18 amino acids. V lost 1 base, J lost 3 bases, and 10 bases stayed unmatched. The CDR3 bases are TGCAGTGCTAGAGTGGGAAAACTAGCGGGAGGTCGCTACAATGAGCAGTTCTTC. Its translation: CSARVGKLAGGRYNEQFF.

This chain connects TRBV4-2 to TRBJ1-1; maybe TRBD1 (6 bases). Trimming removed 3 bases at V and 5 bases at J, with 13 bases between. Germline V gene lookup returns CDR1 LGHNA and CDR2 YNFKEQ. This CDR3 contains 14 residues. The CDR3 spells CASSQARGGTEAFF. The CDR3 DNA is TGTGCCAGCAGCCAGGCCAGGGGAGGGACTGAAGCTTTCTTT.